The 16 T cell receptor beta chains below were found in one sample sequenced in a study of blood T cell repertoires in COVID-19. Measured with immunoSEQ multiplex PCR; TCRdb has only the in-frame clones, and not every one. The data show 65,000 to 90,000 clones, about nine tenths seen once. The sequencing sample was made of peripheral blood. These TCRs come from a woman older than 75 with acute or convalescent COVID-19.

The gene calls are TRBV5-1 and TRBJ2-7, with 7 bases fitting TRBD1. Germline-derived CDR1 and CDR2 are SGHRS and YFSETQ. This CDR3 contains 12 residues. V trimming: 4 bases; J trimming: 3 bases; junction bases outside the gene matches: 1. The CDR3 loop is CASSRDSYEQYF. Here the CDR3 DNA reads TGCGCCAGCAGCCGGGACAGCTACGAGCAGTACTTC.

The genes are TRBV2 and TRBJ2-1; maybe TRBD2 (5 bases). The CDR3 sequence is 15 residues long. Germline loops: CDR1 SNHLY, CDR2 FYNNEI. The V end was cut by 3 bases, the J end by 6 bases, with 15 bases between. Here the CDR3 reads CASSDRGYEGNEQFF. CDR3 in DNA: TGTGCCAGCAGTGATAGAGGGTATGAAGGCAATGAGCAGTTCTTC.

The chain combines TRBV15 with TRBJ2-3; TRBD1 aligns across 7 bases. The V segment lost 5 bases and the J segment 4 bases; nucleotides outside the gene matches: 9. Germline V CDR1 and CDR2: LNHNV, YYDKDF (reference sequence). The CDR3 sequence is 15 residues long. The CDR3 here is CATSGTGDVSDTQYF. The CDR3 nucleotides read TGTGCCACCAGCGGAACAGGGGATGTATCAGATACGCAGTATTTT.

In DNA, the CDR3 is TGTGCCAGCACTAAAGCGACAGGGGGCGGCACTGAAGCTTTCTTT. Translating it yields CASTKATGGGTEAFF. The chain joins TRBV7-9 to TRBJ1-1; 10 positions match TRBD1. The CDR3 has 15 residues. Germline V gene sequence: CDR1 SEHNR, CDR2 FQNEAQ (reference sequence). Trimming removed 7 bases from V and 4 bases from J; junction bases left unmatched: 9.

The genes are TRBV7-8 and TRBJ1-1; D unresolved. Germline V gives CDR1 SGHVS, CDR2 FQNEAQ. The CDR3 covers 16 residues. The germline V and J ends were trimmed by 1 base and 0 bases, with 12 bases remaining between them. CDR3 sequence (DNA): TGTGCCAGCAGCTTAGGGTTGGGCAGGTTGAACACTGAAGCTTTCTTT. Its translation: CASSLGLGRLNTEAFF.

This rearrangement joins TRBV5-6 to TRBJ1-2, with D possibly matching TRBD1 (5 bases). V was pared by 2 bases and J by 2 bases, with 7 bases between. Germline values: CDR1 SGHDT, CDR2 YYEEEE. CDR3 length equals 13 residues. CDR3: CASSFGGNYGYTF. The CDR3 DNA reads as TGTGCCAGCAGCTTCGGGGGGAACTATGGCTACACCTTC. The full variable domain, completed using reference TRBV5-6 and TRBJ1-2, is DAGVTQSPTHLIKTRGQQVTLRCSPKSGHDTVSWYQQALGQGPQFIFQYYEEEERQRGNFPDRFSGHQFPNYSSELNVNALLLGDSALYLCASSFGGNYGYTFGSGTRLTVV.

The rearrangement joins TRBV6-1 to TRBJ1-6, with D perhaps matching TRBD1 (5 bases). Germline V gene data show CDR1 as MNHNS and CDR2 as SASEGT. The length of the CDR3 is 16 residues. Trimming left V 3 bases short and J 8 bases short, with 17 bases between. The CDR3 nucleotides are TGTGCCAGCAGTGATCCCCTAGACAGTCCATATTCACCCCTCCACTTT. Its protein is CASSDPLDSPYSPLHF.

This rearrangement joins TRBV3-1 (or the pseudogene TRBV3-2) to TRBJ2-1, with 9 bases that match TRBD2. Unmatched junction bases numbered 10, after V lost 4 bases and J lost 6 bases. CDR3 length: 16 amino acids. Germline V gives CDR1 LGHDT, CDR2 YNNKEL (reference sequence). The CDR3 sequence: CASSPLRRGGLNEQFF. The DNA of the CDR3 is TGTGCCAGCAGCCCCCTAAGGCGGGGGGGTCTCAATGAGCAGTTCTTC.

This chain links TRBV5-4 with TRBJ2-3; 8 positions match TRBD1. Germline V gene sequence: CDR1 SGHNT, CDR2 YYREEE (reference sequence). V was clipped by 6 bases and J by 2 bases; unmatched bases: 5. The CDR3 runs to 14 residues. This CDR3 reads CASTRQGFTDTQYF. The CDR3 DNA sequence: TGTGCCAGCACTAGACAGGGGTTCACAGATACGCAGTATTTT.

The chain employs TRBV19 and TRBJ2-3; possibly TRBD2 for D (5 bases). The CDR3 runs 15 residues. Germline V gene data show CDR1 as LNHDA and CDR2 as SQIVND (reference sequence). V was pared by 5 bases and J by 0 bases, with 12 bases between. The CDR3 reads CASSSRTLSTDTQYF. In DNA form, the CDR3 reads TGTGCCAGTAGTTCCCGGACTCTTAGCACAGATACGCAGTATTTT.

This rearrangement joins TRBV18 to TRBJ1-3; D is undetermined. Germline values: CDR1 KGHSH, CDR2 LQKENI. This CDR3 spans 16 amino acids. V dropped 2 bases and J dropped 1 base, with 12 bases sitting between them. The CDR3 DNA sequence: TGTGCCAGCTCACCAACGGCGGAGGGTTCTGGAAACACCATATATTTT. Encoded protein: CASSPTAEGSGNTIYF.

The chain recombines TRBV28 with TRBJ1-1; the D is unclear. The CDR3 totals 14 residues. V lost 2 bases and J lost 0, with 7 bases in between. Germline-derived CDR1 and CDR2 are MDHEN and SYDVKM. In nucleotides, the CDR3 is TGTGCCAGCAGTTTACCCCAGATGAACACTGAAGCTTTCTTT. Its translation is CASSLPQMNTEAFF. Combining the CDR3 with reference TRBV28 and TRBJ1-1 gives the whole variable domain DVKVTQSSRYLVKRTGEKVFLECVQDMDHENMFWYRQDPGLGLRLIYFSYDVKMKEKGDIPEGYSVSREKKERFSLILESASTNQTSMYLCASSLPQMNTEAFFGQGTRLTVV.

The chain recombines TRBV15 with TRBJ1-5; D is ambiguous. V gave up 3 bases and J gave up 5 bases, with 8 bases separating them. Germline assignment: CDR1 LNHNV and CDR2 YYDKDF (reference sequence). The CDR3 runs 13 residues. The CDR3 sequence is CATSRNQDQPQHF. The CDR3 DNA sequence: TGTGCCACCAGCAGGAATCAGGATCAGCCCCAGCATTTT. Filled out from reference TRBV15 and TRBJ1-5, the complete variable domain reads DAMVIQNPRYQVTQFGKPVTLSCSQTLNHNVMYWYQQKSSQAPKLLFHYYDKDFNNEADTPDNFQSRRPNTSFCFLDIRSPGLGDTAMYLCATSRNQDQPQHFGDGTRLSIL.

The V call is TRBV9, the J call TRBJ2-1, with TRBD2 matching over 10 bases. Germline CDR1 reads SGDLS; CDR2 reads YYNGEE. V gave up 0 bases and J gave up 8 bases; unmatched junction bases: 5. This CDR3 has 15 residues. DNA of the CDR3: TGTGCCAGCAGCGTAGCACTAGCGGGGTTTCATGAGCAGTTCTTC. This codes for CASSVALAGFHEQFF.

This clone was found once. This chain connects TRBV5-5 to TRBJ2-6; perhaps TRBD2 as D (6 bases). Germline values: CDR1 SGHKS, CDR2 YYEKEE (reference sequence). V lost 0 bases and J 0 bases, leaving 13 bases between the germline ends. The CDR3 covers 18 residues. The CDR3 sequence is CASSLVGGGLSGANVLTF. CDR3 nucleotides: TGTGCCAGCAGCTTGGTGGGGGGAGGCCTCTCTGGGGCCAACGTCCTGACTTTC.

CDR3 DNA: TGTGCCAGCAGTGAACTTCCGAGCTCCTACGAGCAGTACTTC. Amino acids: CASSELPSSYEQYF. V usage is TRBV2 and J usage is TRBJ2-7; D is unclear. The CDR3 length is 14 residues. Germline-derived CDR1 and CDR2 are SNHLY and FYNNEI. Trimming removed 2 bases from V and 0 bases from J, with 8 bases in between.